What follows is one TCR beta chain and its context. Its antigen is not identified. Two oligonucleotides, mixed equimolar, formed the beta constant-region primer covering TRBC1 and TRBC2. Nested alpha and beta constant-region primers with the SP2 primer drove four PCR rounds on ligated cDNA. TCRdb called the UMI-ligation and nested PCR reads again in MiXCR, with one record for every CDR3 protein. Of approximately 80,000 distinct CDR3 sequences listed, about 8.2% are singletons. This record comes from a study of naive and memory T cell subsets. Study-wide findings and caveats: From naive to CM, EM and EMRA, diversity decreased and Gini increased. Possibly reflecting memory cells re-expressing CD45RA, a few larger clonotypes occurred in naive repertoires, especially CD8.

Germline values: CDR1 SGHTA, CDR2 FQGTGA. V lost 1 base, J lost 4 bases, and 13 bases lay in between. The length of the CDR3 is 15 residues. The TCR was taken from a human donor in good health. This rearrangement joins TRBV7-3 to TRBJ2-5, with TRBD1 as a possible D gene (5 bases). The specimen was naive CD8+ T cells from blood. CDR3 amino acids: CASSLRAGNLETQYF. As DNA, the CDR3 is TGTGCCAGCAGCTTAAGGGCAGGGAACCTAGAGACCCAGTACTTC.